The clone carrying this T cell receptor beta chain has a single count. Its specificity is not known. The CDR3 has 15 amino acids. V was trimmed by 0 bases and J by 1 base, leaving 7 bases between them. Germline V CDR1 and CDR2: ENHRY, SYGVKD. The protocol was immunoSEQ multiplex PCR, while the TCRdb copy is restricted to in-frame clones and leaves out a portion. The table lists more than 150,000 clones, around 92% of them singletons. These data belong to a study of T cell responses to AZD1222 COVID-19 vaccine. Study summary: Pooling covered second doses at about 4 or about 12 weeks.

General study findings and limits: Females outnumbered males among donors, who were mostly white British; clonal diversity was possibly underestimated. Mapped onto spike, vaccine-associated CD4 TCRs spanned it and were dominant at 160-218 and 743-854.

This specimen was peripheral blood, taken on day 0 of AZD1222 vaccination. The chain couples TRBV10-3 to TRBJ1-5; D is undetermined. The TCR originated in an adult in good health. This CDR3 is CAISESYGSNQPQHF. DNA for the CDR3: TGTGCCATCAGTGAGTCTTACGGGAGCAATCAGCCCCAGCATTTT.